The rows below give T cell receptor beta chains drawn from one sample of a study of blood T cell repertoires in COVID-19. The repertoire was sequenced with immunoSEQ multiplex PCR; TCRdb's copy has only in-frame clones and lacks some. This table has about 180,000 clones, roughly 85% appearing once. Sequenced sample: PBMCs or T cells enriched from blood (not recorded which). Source of these receptors: a young woman who had recovered from COVID-19. Both conserved end residues are part of each CDR3. Fields, in order: J gene, D gene, V gene, clone size, CDR3 DNA, CDR3 protein. A D gene is named only where the DNA matches it firmly. Expanded clones get a size class; other rows say once, few or many, or leave the size out.

>TRBJ2-3|.|TRBV29-1|.
TGCAGCGTTGTTGGGTTTGAAGAGGCGCAGTATTTT
CSVVGFEEAQYF
>TRBJ1-2|.|TRBV19|.
TGTGCCAGTAGTCGGAACTATGGCTACACCTTC
CASSRNYGYTF
>TRBJ2-7|TRBD2|TRBV7-2|.
TGTGCCAGCAGCGGACTAGCGGTCTACGAGCAGTACTTC
CASSGLAVYEQYF
>TRBJ2-7|TRBD1|TRBV2|.
TGTGCCAGCAACCAGGGGACAGGGGACCCCTACGAGCAGTACTTC
CASNQGTGDPYEQYF
>TRBJ1-2|.|TRBV28|.
TGTGCCAGCAGTTTGGGAGGGAACTATGGCTACACCTTC
CASSLGGNYGYTF
>TRBJ2-3|.|TRBV7-9|.
TGTGCCAGCAACCGCAGGTGGGGGACTAGCACAGATACGCAGTATTTT
CASNRRWGTSTDTQYF
>TRBJ2-7|TRBD2|TRBV19|.
TGTGCCAGTAGTACCGGGGGGGTCCGGGAGCAGTACTTC
CASSTGGVREQYF
>TRBJ2-5|.|TRBV25-1|.
TGTGCCAGCAGACTAGGTTCAGGGGCCGGGACCCAGTACTTC
CASRLGSGAGTQYF
>TRBJ2-1|TRBD2|TRBV5-1|once
TGCGCCAGCAGCTTCAGGTCTAGCGGTCAATTAGCCTCGTCCGCGATCAATGAGCAGTTCTTC
CASSFRSSGQLASSAINEQFF
>TRBJ1-1|TRBD1|TRBV5-1|.
TGCGCCAGCAGCTTCCAAGCCACAGGGGCCAACACTGAAGCTTTCTTT
CASSFQATGANTEAFF
>TRBJ2-3|.|TRBV9|.
TGTGCCAGCACTTATACTAGCCTAGATACGCAGTATTTT
CASTYTSLDTQYF
>TRBJ1-2|TRBD1|TRBV27|.
TGTGCCAGCAGTTTCCAGGGGGCATCTATCAGGGGTGGCTACACCTTC
CASSFQGASIRGGYTF
>TRBJ1-1|.|TRBV7-2|.
TGTGCCAGCAGCTTAGCGACGGAGAAAGCTTTCTTT
CASSLATEKAFF
>TRBJ2-1|TRBD2|TRBV27|.
TGTGCCAGCAGTTTCCTTTCTAAGCTAGCGGACCAAAATGAGCAGTTCTTC
CASSFLSKLADQNEQFF
>TRBJ2-2|TRBD1|TRBV4-1|.
TGCGCCAGCAGCCAGGAACCGGGACAGGGTCTGCGGGCGAGCACCGGGGAGCTGTTTTTT
CASSQEPGQGLRASTGELFF
>TRBJ1-2|TRBD1|TRBV9|.
TGTGCCAGCAGCACCGGACAGGATAACTATGGCTACACCTTC
CASSTGQDNYGYTF
>TRBJ1-5|.|TRBV6-6|.
TGTGCCAGCAGTTATTACAGGGAGGGGAATCAGCCCCAGCATTTT
CASSYYREGNQPQHF
>TRBJ2-2|TRBD2|TRBV7-2|.
TGTGCCAGCAGCGTTAGCGGGGGCGTGGCCGGGGAGCTGTTTTTT
CASSVSGGVAGELFF
>TRBJ1-4|.|TRBV2|once
TGTGCCAGCAGCGCCCTATCGACAACAACTAATGAAAAACTGTTTTTT
CASSALSTTTNEKLFF
>TRBJ2-7|.|TRBV10-3|.
TGTGCCATCAGGACTTCCTACGAGCAGTACTTC
CAIRTSYEQYF
>TRBJ2-1|.|TRBV10-1|.
TGCGCCAGCAGTGAGTCGGGACTGAAGCTCAATGAGCAGTTCTTC
CASSESGLKLNEQFF
>TRBJ2-7|TRBD2|TRBV6-2/TRBV6-3|.
TGTGCCAGCAGTTCCGGGACTAGCGGGAAGTACGAGCAGTACTTC
CASSSGTSGKYEQYF
>TRBJ1-6|.|TRBV1|few
TGCACCAGCAGCCAATTGACAGTGTCCTATAATTCACCCCTCCACTTT
CTSSQLTVSYNSPLHF
>TRBJ2-1|.|TRBV2|.
TGTGCCAGCAGGGGGCCCGGCTCCTACAATGAGCAGTTCTTC
CASRGPGSYNEQFF
>TRBJ2-7|TRBD2|TRBV25-1|.
TGTGCCAGCAGTGAATTCGGGGTAGCGGGAGGAAGCGAGCAGTACTTC
CASSEFGVAGGSEQYF